This T cell receptor (beta chain) came from a study of blood T cell repertoires in COVID-19. There are 13 residues in the CDR3. The germline gives CDR1 SEHNR, CDR2 FQNEAQ (reference sequence). The V and J ends lost 7 bases and 1 base respectively, with 9 bases between them. A Seattle source enrolled patients during active infection and followed them longitudinally. TCRdb's copy holds only in-frame clones and misses some; the assay was immunoSEQ multiplex PCR. The profile shows hundreds of thousands of clones, approximately 90% of them singletons. This clone was seen once. The sequencing input was peripheral blood. The chain uses TRBV7-9 and TRBJ2-3, with D unclear. This sequence was found in a man in his sixties with COVID-19, enrolled during active disease. The CDR3 sequence: CASTLGGTDTQYF. Written as DNA, the CDR3 is TGTGCCAGCACCCTTGGAGGCACAGATACGCAGTATTTT.